A selection of T cell receptor beta chains follows, all from one sample in a study of shared clonotypes between healthy human individuals. Assay used: immunoSEQ multiplex PCR; TCRdb lists only in-frame clones, some missing. This sample carries about 1.1 million clones, about 72% of them seen once, and the ten largest clones take over 0.8%. Specimen: memory CD4+ T cells from PBMCs. Every receptor here comes from a young man in good health. Some clones in this sample may be carry-over from other donors' samples. CDR3s leave out the opening cysteine and the closing phenylalanine or tryptophan.

TRBV6-5	TRBJ1-6	12	ASRSLDIYSPLH
TRBV27	TRBJ2-3	11	ASSFSGTGVAY
TRBV7-2	TRBJ2-1	17	ASSLRYIRFAGRPNEQF
TRBV29-1	TRBJ2-5	9	SVGQGETQY
TRBV28	TRBJ1-2	12	ASRTTGGADGYT
TRBV10-3	TRBJ1-2	11	AILGQHNYGYT
TRBV7-2	TRBJ2-1	13	ASSLAGASGHEQF
TRBV9	TRBJ1-5	11	ASSSRGSQPQH
TRBV28	TRBJ1-2	10	ASSLRQPGYT
TRBV6-1	TRBJ1-4	11	ASSEKLVEKLF
TRBV29-1	TRBJ2-2	11	SVDPQNTGELF
TRBV7-3	TRBJ2-7	13	ASSLTGGAGNEQY
TRBV11-2	TRBJ1-1	12	ASSLAWWDSEAF
TRBV28	TRBJ2-7	13	ASSPPGTALYEQY
TRBV18	TRBJ1-4	13	ASSPPPTTGEKLF
TRBV4-1	TRBJ2-1	15	ASSQDPAGAFGNEQF
TRBV7-9	TRBJ2-7	12	ASSQQGGSYEQY
TRBV6-1	TRBJ1-1	12	ASRAGTHNTEAF
TRBV5-7	TRBJ1-5	12	ASSFDGYNQPQH
TRBV18	TRBJ2-7	12	ASSRTGGTSEQY